The 9 T cell receptor beta chains reported below all come from one sample, sequenced in a study of blood T cell repertoires in COVID-19. The data were produced by immunoSEQ multiplex PCR, yet TCRdb's version contains in-frame clones alone and is incomplete. The table lists about 130,000 clones, around 89% of them singletons, with more than 3.5% in the top ten. Sequenced: peripheral blood. Every receptor here comes from a man in his 60s with COVID-19, enrolled during active disease.

V usage is TRBV19 and J usage is TRBJ1-1; D is ambiguous. The CDR3 is 14 residues long. V dropped 1 base and J dropped 4 bases, with 10 bases sitting between them. The germline V gene has CDR1 LNHDA and CDR2 SQIVND (reference sequence). The CDR3, as DNA: TGTGCCAGTAGTATAGGAACTTCGTTCACTGAAGCTTTCTTT. This gives the protein CASSIGTSFTEAFF.

The rearrangement uses TRBV9 and TRBJ1-1; 7 bases agree with TRBD1. CDR3 length equals 15 residues. Germline-derived CDR1 and CDR2 are SGDLS and YYNGEE. Trimming at V came to 4 bases and at J to 0 bases, leaving 6 bases not matched to a gene. CDR3 nucleotide sequence: TGTGCCAGCAGCACCCGGACAGGTTTGAACACTGAAGCTTTCTTT. Translating gives CASSTRTGLNTEAFF.

This clone was recorded once. The CDR3 bases are TGCGCCAGCAGCCAAGTGGGGCCGGGGAACACTGAAGCTTTCTTT. It is translated as CASSQVGPGNTEAFF. The chain joins TRBV4-1 to TRBJ1-1; a weak D match, TRBD1 (5 bases). The CDR3 extends over 15 amino acids. The V end was cut by 1 base, the J end by 1 base, with 10 bases between. Germline V gene lookup returns CDR1 MGHRA and CDR2 YSYEKL.

This clone has a handful of counts. The genes are TRBV4-1 and TRBJ2-7, with TRBD1 matching 11 bases. With V trimmed by 0 bases and J by 2 bases, 0 bases remained unmatched. Germline CDR1 and CDR2: MGHRA and YSYEKL. CDR3 length: 15 amino acids. The CDR3 bases are TGCGCCAGCAGCCAAGAGGACAGGGGGCCCTACGAGCAGTACTTC. Translating it yields CASSQEDRGPYEQYF.

The sample holds one count of this clone. The J gene is TRBJ1-5, the V gene TRBV6-2 or TRBV6-3, with 10 bases fitting TRBD1. The CDR3 loop spans 16 amino acids. V trimming: 2 bases; J trimming: 1 base; junction bases outside the gene matches: 2. CDR1 and CDR2 from the germline V gene are MNHEY and SVGEGT. DNA of the CDR3: TGTGCCAGCAGTTACCTGGGACAGGGGAGCAATCAGCCCCAGCATTTT. It is translated as CASSYLGQGSNQPQHF.

This clone was seen once. The chain uses TRBV11-2 and TRBJ2-1; 9 bases align to TRBD1. V shed 4 bases and J 6 bases; nucleotides not matched to a gene: 16. The CDR3 covers 18 residues. CDR1 and CDR2 from the germline V gene are SGHAT and FQNNGV. CDR3 sequence (DNA): TGTGCCAGCAGCTCCATTAAGAGGGGGACAGGGATTTCCAATGAGCAGTTCTTC. The encoded protein is CASSSIKRGTGISNEQFF.

This clone was picked up one time. V gene TRBV30 combines with J gene TRBJ1-5; unclear D gene. The CDR3 length is 14 residues. The V gene lost 0 bases and the J gene lost 3 bases, with 9 bases spanning the gap. Germline V gene data show CDR1 as GTSNPN and CDR2 as SVGIG (reference sequence). CDR3 coding DNA: TGTGCCTGGAGTGTAGGAGGTTACAATCAGCCCCAGCATTTT. Its protein is CAWSVGGYNQPQHF.

In regard to this clone: Other DNA variants within this sample encode the same CDR3. The chain couples TRBV12-3 or TRBV12-4 to TRBJ2-7, with 9 bases fitting TRBD1. V lost 4 bases to trimming and J lost 7 bases; unmatched junction nucleotides: 5. The CDR3 has 13 amino acids. The CDR3, as DNA: TGTGCCAGCAGTTCCGGGACAGGGAGAGAGCAGTACTTC. Its protein is CASSSGTGREQYF.

This chain links TRBV13 with TRBJ2-7; maybe TRBD2 (6 bases). The V gene lost 3 bases and the J gene lost 2 bases, with 11 bases spanning the gap. Looked up from germline, CDR1 is PRHDT and CDR2 is FYEKMQ (reference sequence). There are 14 residues in the CDR3. CDR3 coding DNA: TGTGCCAGCAGCTTTTCGGGGGTGACCTACGAGCAGTACTTC. Translating it yields CASSFSGVTYEQYF.